This T cell receptor beta chain was profiled in a study of cytomegalovirus exposure and HLA in healthy donors. General study points: Per a prior analysis, the majority of TCR beta V segments were productive roughly 87% or roughly 30% of the time.

Germline CDR1 and CDR2: SGHTA and FQGNSA. V was pared by 1 base and J by 6 bases, with 12 bases between. The CDR3 loop spans 14 amino acids. For this clone: What it recognizes is unknown.

PCR involved 60 Vbeta and 13 Jbeta primers. Sequencing used immunoSEQ multiplex PCR; TCRdb keeps in-frame clones, though not all of them. Here the sample spans about 150,000 clones, approximately 80% being singletons. V and J are TRBV7-2 and TRBJ1-2; D not certain. The clonotype originates from a woman aged 45-59 years in good health and CMV-seropositive. The sample consisted of PBMCs. Here the CDR3 DNA reads TGTGCCAGCAGCTTAGACCCGAGCGGGCATGGCTACACCTTC. Translation gives CASSLDPSGHGYTF.